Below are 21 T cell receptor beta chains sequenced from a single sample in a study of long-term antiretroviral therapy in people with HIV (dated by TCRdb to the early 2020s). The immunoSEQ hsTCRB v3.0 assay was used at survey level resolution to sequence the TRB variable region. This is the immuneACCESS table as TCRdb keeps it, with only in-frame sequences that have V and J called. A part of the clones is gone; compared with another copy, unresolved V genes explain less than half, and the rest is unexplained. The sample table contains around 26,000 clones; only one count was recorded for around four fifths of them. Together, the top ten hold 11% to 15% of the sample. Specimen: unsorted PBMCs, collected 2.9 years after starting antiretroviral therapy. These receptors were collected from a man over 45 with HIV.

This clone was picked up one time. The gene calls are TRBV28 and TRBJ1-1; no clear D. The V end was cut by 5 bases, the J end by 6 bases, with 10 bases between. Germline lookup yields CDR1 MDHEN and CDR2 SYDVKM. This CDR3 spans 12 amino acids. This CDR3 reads CASSLMGPEAFF. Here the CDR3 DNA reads TGTGCCAGCAGTCTCATGGGCCCTGAAGCTTTCTTT.

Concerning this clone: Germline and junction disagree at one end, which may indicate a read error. The CDR3, as DNA: TGTGCCAGCAGCCTAGCGGGGGGACGCACAGATACGCAGTATTTT. Translation gives CASSLAGGRTDTQYF. The V gene is TRBV7-8, the J gene TRBJ2-3; TRBD2 agrees at 11 bases. The V gene's germline CDR1 is SGHVS and CDR2 FQNEAQ. This CDR3 contains 15 residues.

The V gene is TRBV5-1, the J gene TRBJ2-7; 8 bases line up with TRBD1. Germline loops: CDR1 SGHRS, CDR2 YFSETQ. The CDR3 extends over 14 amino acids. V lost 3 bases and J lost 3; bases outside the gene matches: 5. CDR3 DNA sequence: TGCGCCAGCAGCTCAGGGGGCTCGGTCTACGAGCAGTACTTC. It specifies CASSSGGSVYEQYF.

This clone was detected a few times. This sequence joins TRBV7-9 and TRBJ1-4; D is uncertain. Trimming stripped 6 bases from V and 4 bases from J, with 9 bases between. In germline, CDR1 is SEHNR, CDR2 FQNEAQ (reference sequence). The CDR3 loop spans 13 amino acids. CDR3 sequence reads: CASSPVGNEKLFF. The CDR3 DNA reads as TGTGCCAGCAGTCCCGTCGGTAATGAAAAACTGTTTTTT. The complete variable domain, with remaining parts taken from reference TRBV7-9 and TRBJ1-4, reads DTGVSQNPRHKITKRGQNVTFRCDPISEHNRLYWYRQTLGQGPEFLTYFQNEAQLEKSRLLSDRFSAERPKGSFSTLEIQRTEQGDSAMYLCASSPVGNEKLFFGSGTQLSVL.

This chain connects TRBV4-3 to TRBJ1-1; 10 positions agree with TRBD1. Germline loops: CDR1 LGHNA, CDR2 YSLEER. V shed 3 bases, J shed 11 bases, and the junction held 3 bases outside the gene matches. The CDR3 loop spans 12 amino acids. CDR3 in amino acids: CASSQGTGDAFF. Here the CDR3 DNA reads TGCGCCAGCAGCCAGGGGACAGGGGACGCTTTCTTT.

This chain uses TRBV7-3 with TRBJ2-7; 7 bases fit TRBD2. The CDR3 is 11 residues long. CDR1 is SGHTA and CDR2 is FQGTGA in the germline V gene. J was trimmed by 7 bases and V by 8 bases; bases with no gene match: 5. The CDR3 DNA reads TGTGCCAGCGGGCCCGGGGGGGAGCAGTACTTC. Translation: CASGPGGEQYF.

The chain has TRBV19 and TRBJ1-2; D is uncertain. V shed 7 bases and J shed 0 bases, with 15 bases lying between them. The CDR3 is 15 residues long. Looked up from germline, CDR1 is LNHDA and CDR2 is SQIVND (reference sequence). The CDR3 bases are TGTGCCAGTACCCCACCGTACCTAGCTAACTATGGCTACACCTTC. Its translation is CASTPPYLANYGYTF.

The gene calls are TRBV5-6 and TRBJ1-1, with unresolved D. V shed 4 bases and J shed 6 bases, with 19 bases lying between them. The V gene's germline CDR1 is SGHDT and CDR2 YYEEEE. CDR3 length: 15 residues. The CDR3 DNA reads TGTGCCAGCAGCCAGTGGGCCTCCGGGGAGGCTGAAGCTTTCTTT. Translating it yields CASSQWASGEAEAFF.

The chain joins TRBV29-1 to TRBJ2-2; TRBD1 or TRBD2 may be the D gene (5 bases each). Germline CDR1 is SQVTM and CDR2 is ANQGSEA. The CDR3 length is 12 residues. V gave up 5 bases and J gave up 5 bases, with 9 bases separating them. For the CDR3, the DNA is TGCAGCGTTCGGGACGAGACCGGGGAGCTGTTTTTT. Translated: CSVRDETGELFF.

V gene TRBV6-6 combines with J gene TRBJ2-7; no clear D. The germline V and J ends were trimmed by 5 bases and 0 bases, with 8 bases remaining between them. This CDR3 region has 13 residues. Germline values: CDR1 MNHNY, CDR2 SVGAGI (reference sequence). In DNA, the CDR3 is TGTGCCAGCAGTCCCCCAGGCTCCTACGAGCAGTACTTC. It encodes CASSPPGSYEQYF.

The CDR3 region is CAGPRGDNTEAFF. In nucleotides, the CDR3 is TGTGCCGGCCCTAGAGGGGATAACACTGAAGCTTTCTTT. This chain connects TRBV2 to TRBJ1-1; perhaps TRBD1 as D (5 bases). The V and J ends lost 11 bases and 2 bases respectively, with 15 bases between them. Germline V gives CDR1 SNHLY, CDR2 FYNNEI. The CDR3 has 13 residues.

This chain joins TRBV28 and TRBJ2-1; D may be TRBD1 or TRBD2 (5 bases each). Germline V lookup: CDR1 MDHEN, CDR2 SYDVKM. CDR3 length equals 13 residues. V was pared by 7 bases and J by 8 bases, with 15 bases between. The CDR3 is CASTLLRGHEQFF. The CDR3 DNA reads TGTGCCAGCACCTTATTGAGGGGCCATGAGCAGTTCTTC.

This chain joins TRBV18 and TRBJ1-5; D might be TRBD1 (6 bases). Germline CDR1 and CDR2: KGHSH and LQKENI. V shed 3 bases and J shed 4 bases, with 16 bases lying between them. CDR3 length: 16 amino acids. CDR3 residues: CASSPNAPDRNQPQHF. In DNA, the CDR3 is TGTGCCAGCTCACCCAACGCCCCGGACAGAAATCAGCCCCAGCATTTT.

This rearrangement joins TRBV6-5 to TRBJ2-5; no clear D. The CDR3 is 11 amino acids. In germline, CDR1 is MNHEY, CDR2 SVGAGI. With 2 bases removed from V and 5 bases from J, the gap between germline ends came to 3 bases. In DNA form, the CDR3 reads TGTGCCAGCAGTTACGGGGAGACCCAGTACTTC. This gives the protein CASSYGETQYF.

The CDR3 region has the DNA TGTGCAAGTCGCTTACAGGACAGGGCTGAGCAGCCCCAGCATTTT. Translation: CASRLQDRAEQPQHF. The V call is TRBV12-2, the J call TRBJ1-5; the table's D gene call, TRBD1, was not cross checked with the DNA. TRBV12-2 is noted as a pseudogene. The length of the CDR3 is 15 residues.

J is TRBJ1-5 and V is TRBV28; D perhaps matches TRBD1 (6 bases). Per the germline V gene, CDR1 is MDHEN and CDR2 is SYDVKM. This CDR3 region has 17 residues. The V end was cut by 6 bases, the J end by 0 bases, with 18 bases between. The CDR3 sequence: CASRTSGAGYSNQPQHF. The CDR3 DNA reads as TGTGCCAGCAGGACCTCGGGGGCAGGGTATAGCAATCAGCCCCAGCATTTT.

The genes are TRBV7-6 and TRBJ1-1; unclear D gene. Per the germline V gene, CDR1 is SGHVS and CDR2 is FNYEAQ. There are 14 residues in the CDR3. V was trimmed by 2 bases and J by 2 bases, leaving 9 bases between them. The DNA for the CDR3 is TGTGCCAGCAGCTTAACCAGACTAAACACTGAAGCTTTCTTT. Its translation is CASSLTRLNTEAFF. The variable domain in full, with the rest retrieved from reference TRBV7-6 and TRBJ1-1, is GAGVSQSPRYKVTKRGQDVALRCDPISGHVSLYWYRQALGQGPEFLTYFNYEAQQDKSGLPNDRFSAERPEGSISTLTIQRTEQRDSAMYRCASSLTRLNTEAFFGQGTRLTVV.

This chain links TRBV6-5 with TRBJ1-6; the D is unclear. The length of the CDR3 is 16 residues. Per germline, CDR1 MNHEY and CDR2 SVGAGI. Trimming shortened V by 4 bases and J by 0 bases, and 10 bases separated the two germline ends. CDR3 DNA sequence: TGTGCCAGCAGTTCTCAAGGCTTCTCCTATAATTCACCCCTCCACTTT. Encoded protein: CASSSQGFSYNSPLHF.

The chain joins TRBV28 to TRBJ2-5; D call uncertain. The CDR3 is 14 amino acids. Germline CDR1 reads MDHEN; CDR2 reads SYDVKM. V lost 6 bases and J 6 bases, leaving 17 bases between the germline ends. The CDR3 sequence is CASSPEVTIKTQYF. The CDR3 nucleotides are TGTGCCAGCAGCCCCGAGGTAACCATCAAGACCCAGTACTTC.

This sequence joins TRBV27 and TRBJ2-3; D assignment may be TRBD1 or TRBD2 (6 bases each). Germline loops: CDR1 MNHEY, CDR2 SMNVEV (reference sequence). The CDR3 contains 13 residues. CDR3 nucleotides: TGTGCGTCGGCGGGGACACCGCCAGGTACGCAGTATTTT. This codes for CASAGTPPGTQYF.

CDR3 coding DNA: TGTGCCAGCAGTTACTCGGCTAACTATGGCTACACCTTC. Amino acids: CASSYSANYGYTF. The chain couples TRBV6-5 to TRBJ1-2; D is unclear. CDR1 MNHEY and CDR2 SVGAGI come from the germline V gene. The CDR3 is made up of 13 amino acids. V was pared by 0 bases and J by 0 bases, with 2 bases between.